This T cell receptor (beta chain) is from a study of blood T cells in healthy people across ages. Overall study: Capturing about one barcoded beta molecule per two T cells was achieved by template switching.

The germline V gene encodes CDR1 SGHVS and CDR2 FNYEAQ. Between the trimmed V and J ends, which lost 4 bases and 2 bases, there was a span of 18 bases. The CDR3 contains 16 residues. A second PCR, run for about 6 to 12 cycles, used a sample-barcoded 5' primer plus a J-beta primer mix. From the 5' RACE reads, TCRdb called clonotypes with MiXCR, one entry per CDR3 protein. The sample carries over a million distinct CDR3 sequences, roughly a quarter recorded once. The study, taken as a whole, reports: Across samples, TCR beta diversity tracked strongly with naive T cell percentage.

Concerning this clonotype: Its antigen remains unknown.

A further study also used this sample, focusing on T cells of mothers and their children.

This chain links TRBV7-6 with TRBJ2-7, with D perhaps TRBD2 (6 bases). The receptor comes from a girl aged 2 to 10 in good health. Sequenced material: blood. CDR3 nucleotide sequence: TGTGCCAGCAGCTCAGGGACTTCCACCGTGACCTACGAGCAGTACTTC. Protein product: CASSSGTSTVTYEQYF.